Below, one TCR beta chain is given with its context. This sample is drawn from a study of control samples from healthy donors and cancer patients. Produced via immunoSEQ multiplex PCR; TCRdb's table is partial and in-frame only. The sample contains 150,000 to 200,000 clones, around 94% of which appear only once. Trimming shortened V by 2 bases and J by 5 bases, and 15 bases separated the two germline ends. CDR1 is MDHEN and CDR2 is SYDVKM in the germline V gene. The CDR3 loop spans 15 amino acids. Sample: blood. The chain uses TRBV28 and TRBJ1-2; D is ambiguous. This TCR came from a woman between 18 and 30 years old in good health. CDR3 in DNA: TGTGCCAGCAGTTTAAGCCGTCCCTATGGTTATGGCTACACCTTC. It encodes CASSLSRPYGYGYTF.